A single sample gave rise to the 7 T cell receptor beta chains below, sequenced in a study of blood T cell repertoires in COVID-19. The assay was immunoSEQ multiplex PCR, and TCRdb's table has in-frame clones only and misses some. The repertoire holds around 190,000 clones, with roughly 80% as singletons. Specimen: peripheral blood. These receptors came from a human donor in a cohort sampled during active COVID-19.

The rearrangement joins TRBV7-3 to TRBJ1-1, with D hard to call. The germline CDR1 and CDR2 sequences are SGHTA and FQGTGA. V was clipped by 1 base and J by 5 bases, with 8 bases between them. The CDR3 has 13 amino acids. The CDR3 bases are TGTGCCAGCAGCTTAAAGCCCGGGACTGAAGCTTTCTTT. It yields the protein CASSLKPGTEAFF. Variable domain in full (rest from reference TRBV7-3 and TRBJ1-1): GAGVSQTPSNKVTEKGKYVELRCDPISGHTALYWYRQSLGQGPEFLIYFQGTGAADDSGLPNDRFFAVRPEGSVSTLKIQRTERGDSAVYLCASSLKPGTEAFFGQGTRLTVV.

The chain carries TRBV11-2 and TRBJ1-5; a weak D match, TRBD1 (5 bases). The length of the CDR3 is 19 residues. V lost 7 bases, J lost 0 bases, and 25 bases lay in between. Germline-derived CDR1 and CDR2 are SGHAT and FQNNGV. The CDR3 protein is CASTREGKVVLDSNQPQHF. As DNA, the CDR3 is TGTGCCAGCACCAGGGAAGGGAAAGTTGTCCTCGATAGCAATCAGCCCCAGCATTTT.

This clone appeared a single time. In DNA, the CDR3 is TGTGCCAGCAGCTTATTGGGAGGTGGCACAGATACGCAGTATTTT. The encoded protein is CASSLLGGGTDTQYF. The V gene is TRBV7-3, the J gene TRBJ2-3, with D possibly being TRBD2 (6 bases). CDR1 and CDR2 from the germline V gene are SGHTA and FQGTGA. Trimming removed 2 bases from V and 1 base from J, with 10 bases in between. The CDR3 has 15 amino acids.

The J gene is TRBJ1-1, the V gene TRBV5-1; 7 bases line up with TRBD1. J was trimmed by 6 bases and V by 4 bases; bases with no gene match: 12. CDR3 length: 15 residues. Germline loops: CDR1 SGHRS, CDR2 YFSETQ. The CDR3 is CASSRTTGRRAEAFF. The CDR3 DNA is TGCGCCAGCAGCCGTACGACAGGGAGGAGAGCTGAAGCTTTCTTT.

The chain combines TRBV6-5 with TRBJ1-2; 9 nucleotides line up with TRBD1. V was pared by 2 bases and J by 12 bases, with 10 bases of the junction left unmatched. Germline V gene sequence: CDR1 MNHEY, CDR2 SVGAGI. The CDR3 has 14 amino acids. CDR3: CASSYGGQGNLHTF. The CDR3 nucleotides read TGTGCCAGCAGTTACGGGGGACAGGGCAACCTTCACACCTTC.

This chain joins TRBV29-1 and TRBJ2-7, with D maybe TRBD1 (5 bases). Germline CDR1 is SQVTM and CDR2 is ANQGSEA. CDR3 length: 12 amino acids. Trimming took off 1 base at V and 5 bases at J, with 9 bases between the two ends. This chain's CDR3 is CSVEGQGNEQYF. In DNA, the CDR3 is TGCAGCGTTGAAGGTCAGGGAAACGAGCAGTACTTC.

This clone was recorded once. The chain employs TRBV10-3 and TRBJ2-7, with TRBD1 matching 9 bases. CDR1 and CDR2 (germline): ENHRY, SYGVKD. Trimming cost V 0 bases and J 2 bases; bases outside gene matches: 8. The length of the CDR3 is 17 residues. The CDR3: CAISESPGTGNPYEQYF. DNA of the CDR3: TGTGCCATCAGTGAGTCCCCTGGGACAGGGAATCCCTACGAGCAGTACTTC.